In its sample, the clone carrying this T cell receptor beta chain was seen a few times. These data come from a study of blood T cell repertoires in COVID-19. Study overall: PBMCs, B-cell-depleted T cells, or T cells provided the cDNA or gDNA that made up the material.

This CDR3 is 14 amino acids long. The germline V gene encodes CDR1 MGHRA and CDR2 YSYEKL. V was cut by 2 bases and J by 10 bases, with 15 bases left in between. Assay: immunoSEQ multiplex PCR; the TCRdb copy retains only in-frame clones and omits some. The sample holds fewer than 500,000 clones; 87% are singletons and the top ten take 1.3%. Everyone who took part was roughly 18 to 89 years old, and they came from about 23 US areas. The study assigned cohorts using participant-reported clinical history. Before being deemed recovered, Cohort 3 donors had two negative PCRs, clearance, or symptom resolution.

The material sequenced was PBMCs or T cells enriched from blood (not recorded which). The chain combines TRBV4-1 with TRBJ2-1; D is perhaps TRBD2 (5 bases). The clonotype was recovered from a man younger than 45 who had recovered from COVID-19. In DNA, the CDR3 is TGCGCCAGCAGCCAACCTGAGGGCTGGTTCGAGCAGTTCTTC. It specifies CASSQPEGWFEQFF.